The clone carrying this TCR beta chain was detected a few times. Its matching antigen is unknown. This record comes from a study of OX40 agonist ivuxolimab in advanced cancers. General study points: Partial responders treated at 0.1-3.0 mg/kg exhibited clonal expansion among the lowest measured.

TCRdb keeps only in-frame clones here, not all; method: immunoSEQ multiplex PCR. The table records under 20,000 clones, approximately 83% of them present only once. Specimen: CD4+ or CD8+ T cells sorted from blood, collected in a trial of the OX40 agonist ivuxolimab. This clonotype originated in an adult with an advanced solid tumor such as melanoma, head and neck, liver or kidney cancer.

In nucleotides, the CDR3 is TGTGCCAGCAGTTTTGCACCCGTTGGTTATGGCTACACCTTC. It encodes CASSFAPVGYGYTF. V usage is TRBV28 and J usage is TRBJ1-2; unclear D gene. The CDR3 is 14 residues long. The V gene lost 3 bases and the J gene lost 5 bases, with 13 bases spanning the gap. The germline V gene has CDR1 MDHEN and CDR2 SYDVKM.